This T cell receptor (beta chain) came from a study of identical twins. Study findings and constraints: For zero-insertion analyses, partial confounding could come from invariant MAIT and iNKT cells.

The CDR3 spans 14 residues. CDR1 is LNHNV and CDR2 is YYDKDF in the germline V gene (reference sequence). The J segment lost 6 bases and the V segment lost 1 base, leaving 5 bases of the junction unmatched. TCRdb fed the 5' RACE reads into MiXCR, producing one record per CDR3 protein. Of about 810,000 distinct CDR3 sequences detected, over 9% appear once; the ten largest clones hold around 1.6%. In its sample, this clonotype was seen a few times. Its antigen is not identified. In addition, the sample was reused for a study of yellow fever vaccine responses in identical twins.

Sample: PBMCs. This sequence was found in a woman aged 18-30 years in good health. The chain employs TRBV15 and TRBJ2-5; 7 positions match TRBD2. The CDR3 loop reads CATSRVGEGKTQYF. The CDR3 nucleotides read TGTGCCACCAGCAGAGTGGGGGAGGGGAAGACCCAGTACTTC. Filled out from reference TRBV15 and TRBJ2-5, the complete variable domain reads DAMVIQNPRYQVTQFGKPVTLSCSQTLNHNVMYWYQQKSSQAPKLLFHYYDKDFNNEADTPDNFQSRRPNTSFCFLDIRSPGLGDTAMYLCATSRVGEGKTQYFGPGTRLLVL.